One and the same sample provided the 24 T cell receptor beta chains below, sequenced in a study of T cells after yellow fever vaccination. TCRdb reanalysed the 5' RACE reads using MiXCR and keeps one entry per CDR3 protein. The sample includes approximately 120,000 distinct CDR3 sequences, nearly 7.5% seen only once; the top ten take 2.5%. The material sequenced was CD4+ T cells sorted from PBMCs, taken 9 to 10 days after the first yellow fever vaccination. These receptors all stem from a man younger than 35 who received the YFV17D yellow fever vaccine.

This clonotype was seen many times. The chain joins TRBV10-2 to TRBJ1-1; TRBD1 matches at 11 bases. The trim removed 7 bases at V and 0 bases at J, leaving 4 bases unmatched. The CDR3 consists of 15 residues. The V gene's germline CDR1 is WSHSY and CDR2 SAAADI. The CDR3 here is CASMRTGGLNTEAFF. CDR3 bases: TGCGCCAGCATGCGGACAGGGGGCTTGAACACTGAAGCTTTCTTT.

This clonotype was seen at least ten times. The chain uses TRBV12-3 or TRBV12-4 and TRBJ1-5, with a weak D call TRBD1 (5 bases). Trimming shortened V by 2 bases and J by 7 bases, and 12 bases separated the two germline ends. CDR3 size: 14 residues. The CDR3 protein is CASSLLGEVQPQHF. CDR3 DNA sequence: TGTGCCAGCAGTTTACTGGGGGAGGTCCAGCCCCAGCATTTT.

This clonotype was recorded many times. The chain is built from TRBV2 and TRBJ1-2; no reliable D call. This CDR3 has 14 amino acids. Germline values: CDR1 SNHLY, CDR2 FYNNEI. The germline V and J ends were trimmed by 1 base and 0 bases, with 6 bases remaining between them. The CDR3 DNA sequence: TGTGCCAGCAGTGAAGTGGTGGCTAACTATGGCTACACCTTC. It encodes CASSEVVANYGYTF.

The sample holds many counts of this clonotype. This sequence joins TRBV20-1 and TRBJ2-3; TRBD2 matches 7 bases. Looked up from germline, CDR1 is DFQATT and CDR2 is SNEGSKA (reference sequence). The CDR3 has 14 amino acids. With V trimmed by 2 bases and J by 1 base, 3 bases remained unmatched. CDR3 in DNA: TGCAGTGCTAGATCGGGGGGTCGCACAGATACGCAGTATTTT. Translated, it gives CSARSGGRTDTQYF.

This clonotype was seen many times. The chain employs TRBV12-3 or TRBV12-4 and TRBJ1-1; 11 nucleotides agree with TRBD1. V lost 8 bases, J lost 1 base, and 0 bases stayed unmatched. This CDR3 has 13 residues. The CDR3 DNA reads TGTGCCAGCGGGACAGGGGGGAACACTGAAGCTTTCTTT. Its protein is CASGTGGNTEAFF.

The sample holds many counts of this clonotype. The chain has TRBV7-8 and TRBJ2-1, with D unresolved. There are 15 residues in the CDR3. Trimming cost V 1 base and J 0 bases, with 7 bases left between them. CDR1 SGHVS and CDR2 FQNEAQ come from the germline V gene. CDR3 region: CASSLVPDSYNEQFF. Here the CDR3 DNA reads TGTGCCAGCAGCTTAGTTCCAGACTCCTACAATGAGCAGTTCTTC.

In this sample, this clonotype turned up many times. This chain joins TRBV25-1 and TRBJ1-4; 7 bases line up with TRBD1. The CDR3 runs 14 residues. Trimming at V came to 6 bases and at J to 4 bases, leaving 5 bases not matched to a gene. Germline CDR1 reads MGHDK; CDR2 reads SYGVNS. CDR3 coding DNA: TGTGCCAGCAGCCCGGGACAGCATAATGAAAAACTGTTTTTT. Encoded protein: CASSPGQHNEKLFF.

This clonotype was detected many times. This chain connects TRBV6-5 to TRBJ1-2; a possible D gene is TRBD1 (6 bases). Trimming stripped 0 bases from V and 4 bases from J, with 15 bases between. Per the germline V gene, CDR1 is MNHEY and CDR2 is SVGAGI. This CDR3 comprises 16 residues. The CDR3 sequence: CASSYSKIGGGYGYTF. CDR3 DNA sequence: TGTGCCAGCAGTTACTCGAAAATCGGGGGCGGCTATGGCTACACCTTC.

The CDR3 DNA sequence: TGTGCCAGCCGTTGGGGACCCCACGAGACCCAGTACTTC. Its protein is CASRWGPHETQYF. The genes are TRBV27 and TRBJ2-5; D may correspond to TRBD1 or TRBD2 (5 bases each). The ends were cut back, 8 bases at V and 5 bases at J, with 15 bases in the middle. The germline V gene has CDR1 MNHEY and CDR2 SMNVEV (reference sequence). CDR3 length: 13 amino acids.

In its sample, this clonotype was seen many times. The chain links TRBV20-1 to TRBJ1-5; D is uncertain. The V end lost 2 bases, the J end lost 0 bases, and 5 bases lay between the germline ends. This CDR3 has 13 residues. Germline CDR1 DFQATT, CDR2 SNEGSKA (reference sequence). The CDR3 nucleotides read TGCAGTGCTAGAATCGATAGCAATCAGCCCCAGCATTTT. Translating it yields CSARIDSNQPQHF.

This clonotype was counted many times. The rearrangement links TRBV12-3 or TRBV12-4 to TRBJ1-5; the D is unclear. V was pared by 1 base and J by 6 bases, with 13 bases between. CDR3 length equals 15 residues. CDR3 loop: CASSLGPGLSQPQHF. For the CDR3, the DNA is TGTGCCAGCAGTTTAGGGCCAGGTCTAAGTCAGCCCCAGCATTTT.

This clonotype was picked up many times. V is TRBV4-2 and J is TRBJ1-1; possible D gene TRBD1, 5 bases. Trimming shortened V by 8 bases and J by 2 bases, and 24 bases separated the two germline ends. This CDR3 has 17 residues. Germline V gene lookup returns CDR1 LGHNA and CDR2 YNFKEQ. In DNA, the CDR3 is TGTGCCAGCCTGTGGCAGGGAGGCCCCGGGATTAACACTGAAGCTTTCTTT. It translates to CASLWQGGPGINTEAFF.

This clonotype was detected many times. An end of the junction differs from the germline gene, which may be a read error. The CDR3 reads CASSLTSSNSPLHF. The CDR3, as DNA: TGTGCCAGCAGCCTTACATCCTCTAATTCACCCCTCCACTTT. The rearrangement joins TRBV3-1 to TRBJ1-6, with D unclear. This CDR3 contains 14 residues. CDR1 LGHDT and CDR2 YNNKEL come from the germline V gene (reference sequence).

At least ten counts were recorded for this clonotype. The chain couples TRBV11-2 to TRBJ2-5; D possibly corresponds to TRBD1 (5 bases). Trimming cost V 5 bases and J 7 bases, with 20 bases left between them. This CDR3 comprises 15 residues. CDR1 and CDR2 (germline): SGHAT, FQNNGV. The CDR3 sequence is CASSPQGTVRVTQYF. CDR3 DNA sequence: TGTGCCAGCAGCCCTCAGGGTACAGTCAGGGTGACCCAGTACTTC.

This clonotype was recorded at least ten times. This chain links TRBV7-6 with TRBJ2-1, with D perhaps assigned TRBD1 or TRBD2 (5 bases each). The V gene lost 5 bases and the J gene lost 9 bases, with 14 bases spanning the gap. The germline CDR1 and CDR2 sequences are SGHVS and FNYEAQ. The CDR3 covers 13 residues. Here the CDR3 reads CASSRGTNAEQFF. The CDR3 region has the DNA TGTGCCAGCAGCCGTGGGACCAATGCTGAGCAGTTCTTC.

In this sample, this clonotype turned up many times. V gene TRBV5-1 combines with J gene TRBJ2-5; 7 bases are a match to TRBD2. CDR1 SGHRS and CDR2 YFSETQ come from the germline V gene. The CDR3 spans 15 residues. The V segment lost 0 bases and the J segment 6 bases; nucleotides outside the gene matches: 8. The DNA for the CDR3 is TGCGCCAGCAGCTTGGATGGCGGGGGTAGGAAGACCCAGTACTTC. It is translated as CASSLDGGGRKTQYF.

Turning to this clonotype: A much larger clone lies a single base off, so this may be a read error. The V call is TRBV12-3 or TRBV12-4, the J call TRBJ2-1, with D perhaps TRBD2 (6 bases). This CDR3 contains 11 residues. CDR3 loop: CPCGVYNEQFF. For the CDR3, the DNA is TGTCCCTGCGGGGTTTACAATGAGCAGTTCTTC.

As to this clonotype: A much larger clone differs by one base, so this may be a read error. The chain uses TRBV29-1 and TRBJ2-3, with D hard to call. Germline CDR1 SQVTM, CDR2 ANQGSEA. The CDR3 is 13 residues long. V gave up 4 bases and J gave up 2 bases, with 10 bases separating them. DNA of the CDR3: TGCAGCGTTGCGGAAGATAACACAGATACGCAGTATTTT. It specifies CSVAEDNTDTQYF.

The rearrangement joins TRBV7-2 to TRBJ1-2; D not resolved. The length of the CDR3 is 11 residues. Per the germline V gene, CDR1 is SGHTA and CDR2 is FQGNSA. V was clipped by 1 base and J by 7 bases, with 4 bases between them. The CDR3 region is CASSLEVGYTF. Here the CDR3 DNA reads TGTGCCAGCAGCTTAGAGGTTGGCTACACCTTC.

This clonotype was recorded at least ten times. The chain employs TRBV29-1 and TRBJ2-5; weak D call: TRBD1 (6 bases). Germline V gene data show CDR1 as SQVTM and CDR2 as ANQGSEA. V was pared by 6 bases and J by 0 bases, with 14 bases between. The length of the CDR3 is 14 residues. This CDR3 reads CSVRGTGNQETQYF. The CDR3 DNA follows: TGCAGCGTACGTGGCACAGGGAACCAAGAGACCCAGTACTTC.

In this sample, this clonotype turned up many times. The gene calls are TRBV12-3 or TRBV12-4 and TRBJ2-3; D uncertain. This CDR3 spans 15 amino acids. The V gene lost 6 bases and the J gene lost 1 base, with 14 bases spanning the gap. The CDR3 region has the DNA TGTGCCAGCAGCTTCCCCGGCATCGGCACAGATACGCAGTATTTT. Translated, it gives CASSFPGIGTDTQYF.

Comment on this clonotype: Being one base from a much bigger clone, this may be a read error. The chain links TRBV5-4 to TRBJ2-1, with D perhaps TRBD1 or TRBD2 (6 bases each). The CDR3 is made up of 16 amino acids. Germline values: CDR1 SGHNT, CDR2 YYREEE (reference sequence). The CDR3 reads CASSQGGRLPYNQQFF. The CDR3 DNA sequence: TGTGCCAGCAGCCAAGGGGGGCGTCTGCCCTACAATCAGCAGTTCTTC. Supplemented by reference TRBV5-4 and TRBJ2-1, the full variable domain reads ETGVTQSPTHLIKTRGQQVTLRCSSQSGHNTVSWYQQALGQGPQFIFQYYREEENGRGNFPPRFSGLQFPNYSSELNVNALELDDSALYLCASSQGGRLPYNQQFFGPGTRLTVL.

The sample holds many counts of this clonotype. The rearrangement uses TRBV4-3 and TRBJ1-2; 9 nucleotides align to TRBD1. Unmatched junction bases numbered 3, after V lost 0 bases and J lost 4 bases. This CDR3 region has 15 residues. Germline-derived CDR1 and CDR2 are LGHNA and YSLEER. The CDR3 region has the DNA TGCGCCAGCAGCCAAGATCCGGGACAGGGCTATGGCTACACCTTC. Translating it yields CASSQDPGQGYGYTF.

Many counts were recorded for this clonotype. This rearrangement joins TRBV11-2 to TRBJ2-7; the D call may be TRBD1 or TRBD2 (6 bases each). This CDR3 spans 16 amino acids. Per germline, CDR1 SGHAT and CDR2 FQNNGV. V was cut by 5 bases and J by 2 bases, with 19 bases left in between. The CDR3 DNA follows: TGTGCCAGCAGCCTAGGGGTTGGTGGGGGGCCCTACGAGCAGTACTTC. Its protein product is CASSLGVGGGPYEQYF.